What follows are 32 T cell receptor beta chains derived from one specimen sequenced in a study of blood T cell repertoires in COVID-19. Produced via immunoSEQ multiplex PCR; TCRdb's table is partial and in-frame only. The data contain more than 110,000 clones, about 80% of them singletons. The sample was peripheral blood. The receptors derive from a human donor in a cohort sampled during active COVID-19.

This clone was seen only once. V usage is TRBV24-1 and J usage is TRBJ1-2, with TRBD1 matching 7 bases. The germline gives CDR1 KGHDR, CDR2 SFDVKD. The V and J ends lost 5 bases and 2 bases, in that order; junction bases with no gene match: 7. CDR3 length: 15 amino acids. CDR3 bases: TGTGCCACCAGTGTCGACAGGGAACCAAACTATGGCTACACCTTC. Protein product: CATSVDREPNYGYTF.

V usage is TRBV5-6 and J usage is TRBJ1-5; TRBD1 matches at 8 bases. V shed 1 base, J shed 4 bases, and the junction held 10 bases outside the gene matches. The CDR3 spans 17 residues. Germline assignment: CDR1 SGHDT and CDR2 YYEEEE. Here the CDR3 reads CASSLRTGKVGNQPQHF. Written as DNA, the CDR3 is TGTGCCAGCAGCTTGAGGACAGGGAAAGTGGGGAATCAGCCCCAGCATTTT.

The chain's CDR3 is CASSLWAGGPDTGELFF. The CDR3 nucleotides are TGTGCCAGCAGCTTGTGGGCGGGGGGGCCGGACACCGGGGAGCTGTTTTTT. The gene calls are TRBV5-4 and TRBJ2-2; 9 bases fit TRBD2. The CDR3 loop spans 17 amino acids. V dropped 1 base and J dropped 3; count of bases not matched to a gene: 7. From germline, CDR1 is SGHNT and CDR2 YYREEE (reference sequence).

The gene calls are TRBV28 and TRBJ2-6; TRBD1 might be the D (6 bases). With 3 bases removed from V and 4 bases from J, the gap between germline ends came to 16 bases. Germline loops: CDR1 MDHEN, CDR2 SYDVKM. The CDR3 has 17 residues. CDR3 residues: CASSLSGAHLGANVLTF. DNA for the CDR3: TGTGCCAGCAGTTTGTCAGGGGCCCACTTGGGGGCCAACGTCCTGACTTTC.

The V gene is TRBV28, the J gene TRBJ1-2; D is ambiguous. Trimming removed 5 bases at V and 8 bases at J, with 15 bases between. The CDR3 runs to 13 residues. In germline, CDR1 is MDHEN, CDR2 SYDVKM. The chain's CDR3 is CASSPPRREGYTF. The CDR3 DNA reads TGTGCCAGCAGTCCACCCCGTCGGGAGGGCTACACCTTC.

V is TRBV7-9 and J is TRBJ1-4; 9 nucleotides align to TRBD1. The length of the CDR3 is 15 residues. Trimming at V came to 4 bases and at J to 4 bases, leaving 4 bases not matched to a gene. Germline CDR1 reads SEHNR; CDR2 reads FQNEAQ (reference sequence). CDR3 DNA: TGTGCCAGCAGCTCCGGGACAGGGAATAATGAAAAACTGTTTTTT. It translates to CASSSGTGNNEKLFF.

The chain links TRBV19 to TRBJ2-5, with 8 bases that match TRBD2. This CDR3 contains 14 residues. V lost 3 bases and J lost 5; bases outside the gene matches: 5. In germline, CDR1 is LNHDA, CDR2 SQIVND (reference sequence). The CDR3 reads CASSITQRGETQYF. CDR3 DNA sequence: TGTGCCAGTAGTATTACCCAGCGGGGGGAGACCCAGTACTTC. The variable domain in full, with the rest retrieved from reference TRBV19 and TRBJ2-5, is DGGITQSPKYLFRKEGQNVTLSCEQNLNHDAMYWYRQDPGQGLRLIYYSQIVNDFQKGDIAEGYSVSREKKESFPLTVTSAQKNPTAFYLCASSITQRGETQYFGPGTRLLVL.

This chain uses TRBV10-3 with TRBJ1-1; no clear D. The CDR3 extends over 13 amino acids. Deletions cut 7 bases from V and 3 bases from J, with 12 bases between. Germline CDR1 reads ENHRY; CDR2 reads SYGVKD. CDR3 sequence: CAITSRGDTEAFF. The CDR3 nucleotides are TGTGCCATCACGAGCCGGGGTGACACTGAAGCTTTCTTT.

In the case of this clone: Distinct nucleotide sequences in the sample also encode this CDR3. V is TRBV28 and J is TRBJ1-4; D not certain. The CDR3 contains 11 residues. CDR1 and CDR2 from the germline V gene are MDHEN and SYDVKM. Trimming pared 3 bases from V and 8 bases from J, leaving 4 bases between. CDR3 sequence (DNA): TGTGCCAGCAGTTTTAGAGAAAAACTGTTTTTT. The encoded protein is CASSFREKLFF.

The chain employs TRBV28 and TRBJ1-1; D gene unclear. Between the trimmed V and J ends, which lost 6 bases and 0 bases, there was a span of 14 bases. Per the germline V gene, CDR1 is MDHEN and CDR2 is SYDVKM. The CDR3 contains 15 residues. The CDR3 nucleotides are TGTGCCAGCAGCTCACCGACGGGGTTGAACACTGAAGCTTTCTTT. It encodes CASSSPTGLNTEAFF.

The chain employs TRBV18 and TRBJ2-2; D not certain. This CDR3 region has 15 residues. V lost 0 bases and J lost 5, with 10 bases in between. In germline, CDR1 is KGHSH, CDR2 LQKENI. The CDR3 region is CASSPPNTWTGELFF. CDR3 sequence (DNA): TGTGCCAGCTCACCACCGAATACTTGGACCGGGGAGCTGTTTTTT.

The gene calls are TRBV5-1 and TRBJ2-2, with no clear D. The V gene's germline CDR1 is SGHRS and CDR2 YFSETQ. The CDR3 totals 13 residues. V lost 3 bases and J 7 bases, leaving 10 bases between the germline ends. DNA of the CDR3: TGCGCCAGCAGCTCTATAGTGAACGGGGAGCTGTTTTTT. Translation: CASSSIVNGELFF.

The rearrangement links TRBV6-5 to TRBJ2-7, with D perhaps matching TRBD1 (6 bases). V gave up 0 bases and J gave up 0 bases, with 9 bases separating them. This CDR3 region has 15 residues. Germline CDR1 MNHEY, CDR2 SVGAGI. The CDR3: CASSYSRQASYEQYF. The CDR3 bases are TGTGCCAGCAGTTACTCTCGACAGGCCTCCTACGAGCAGTACTTC.

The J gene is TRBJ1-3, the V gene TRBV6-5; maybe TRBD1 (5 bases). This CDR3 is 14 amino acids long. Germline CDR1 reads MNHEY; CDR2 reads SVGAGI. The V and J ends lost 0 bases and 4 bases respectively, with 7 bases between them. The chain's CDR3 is CASSYSRQGNTIYF. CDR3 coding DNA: TGTGCCAGCAGTTACTCAAGACAGGGAAACACCATATATTTT.

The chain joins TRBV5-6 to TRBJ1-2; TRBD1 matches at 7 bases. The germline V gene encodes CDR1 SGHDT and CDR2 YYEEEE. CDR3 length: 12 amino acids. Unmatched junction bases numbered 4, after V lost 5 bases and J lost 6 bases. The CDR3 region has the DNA TGTGCCAGCAGGGCGACAGGGCATGGCTACACCTTC. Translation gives CASRATGHGYTF.

In DNA form, the CDR3 reads TGTGCCAGCAGCTTAGAGGGGAATACGCAGTATTTT. Its translation: CASSLEGNTQYF. The chain uses TRBV7-2 and TRBJ2-3, with D possibly being TRBD1 (5 bases). The length of the CDR3 is 12 residues. Trimming shortened V by 1 base and J by 7 bases, and 6 bases separated the two germline ends. Germline V CDR1 and CDR2: SGHTA, FQGNSA. The variable domain in full, with the rest retrieved from reference TRBV7-2 and TRBJ2-3, is GAGVSQSPSNKVTEKGKDVELRCDPISGHTALYWYRQSLGQGLEFLIYFQGNSAPDKSGLPSDRFSAERTGGSVSTLTIQRTQQEDSAVYLCASSLEGNTQYFGPGTRLTVL.

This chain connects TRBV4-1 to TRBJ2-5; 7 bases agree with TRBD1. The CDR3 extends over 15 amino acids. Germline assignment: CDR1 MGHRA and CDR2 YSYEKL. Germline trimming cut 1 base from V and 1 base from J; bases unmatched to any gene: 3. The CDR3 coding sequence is TGCGCCAGCAGCCAAGCCGGACAGGTCCAAGAGACCCAGTACTTC. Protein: CASSQAGQVQETQYF.

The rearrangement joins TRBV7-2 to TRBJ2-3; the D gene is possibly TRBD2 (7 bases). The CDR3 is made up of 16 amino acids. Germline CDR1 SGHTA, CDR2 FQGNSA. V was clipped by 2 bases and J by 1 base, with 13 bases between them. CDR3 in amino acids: CASSLRWGGGTDTQYF. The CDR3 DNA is TGTGCCAGCAGCTTAAGGTGGGGGGGCGGCACAGATACGCAGTATTTT.

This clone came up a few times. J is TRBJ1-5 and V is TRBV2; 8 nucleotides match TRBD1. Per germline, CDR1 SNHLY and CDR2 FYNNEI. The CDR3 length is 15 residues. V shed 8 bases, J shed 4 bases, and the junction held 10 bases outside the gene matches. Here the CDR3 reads CASEHDRGLNQPQHF. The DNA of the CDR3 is TGTGCCAGCGAACACGACAGGGGATTAAATCAGCCCCAGCATTTT.

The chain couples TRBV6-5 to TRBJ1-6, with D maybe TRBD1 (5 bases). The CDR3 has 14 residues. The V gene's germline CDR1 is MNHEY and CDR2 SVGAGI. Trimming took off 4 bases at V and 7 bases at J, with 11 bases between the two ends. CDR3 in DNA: TGTGCCAGCAGTTTCGGGGGTTTCAATTCACCCCTCCACTTT. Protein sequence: CASSFGGFNSPLHF.

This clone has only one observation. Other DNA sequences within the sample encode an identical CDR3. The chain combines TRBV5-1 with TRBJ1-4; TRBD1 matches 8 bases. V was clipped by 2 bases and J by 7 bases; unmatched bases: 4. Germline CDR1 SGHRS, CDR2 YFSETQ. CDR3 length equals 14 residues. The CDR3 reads CASSFGQGREKLFF. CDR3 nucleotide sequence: TGCGCCAGCAGCTTCGGACAGGGTCGTGAAAAACTGTTTTTT.

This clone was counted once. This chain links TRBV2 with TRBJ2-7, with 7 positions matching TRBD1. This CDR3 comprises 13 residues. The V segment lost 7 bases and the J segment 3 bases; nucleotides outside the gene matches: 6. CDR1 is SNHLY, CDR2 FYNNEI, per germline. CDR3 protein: CASKGRGIYEQYF. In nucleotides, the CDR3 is TGTGCCAGCAAAGGCAGGGGGATCTACGAGCAGTACTTC.

CDR3 in DNA: TGTGCCACCAGTGATCCCTCGGGATTGACAGATACGCAGTATTTT. Protein sequence: CATSDPSGLTDTQYF. The chain is built from TRBV24-1 and TRBJ2-3; D is possibly TRBD2 (5 bases). Per germline, CDR1 KGHDR and CDR2 SFDVKD. Deletions cut 3 bases from V and 3 bases from J, with 12 bases between. The CDR3 has 15 residues.

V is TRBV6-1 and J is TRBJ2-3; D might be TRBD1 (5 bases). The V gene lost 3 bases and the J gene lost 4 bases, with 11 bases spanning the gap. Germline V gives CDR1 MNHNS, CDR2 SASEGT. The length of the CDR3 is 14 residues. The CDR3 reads CASSDGSRADTQYF. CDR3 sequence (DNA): TGTGCCAGCAGTGATGGGTCCAGGGCAGATACGCAGTATTTT.

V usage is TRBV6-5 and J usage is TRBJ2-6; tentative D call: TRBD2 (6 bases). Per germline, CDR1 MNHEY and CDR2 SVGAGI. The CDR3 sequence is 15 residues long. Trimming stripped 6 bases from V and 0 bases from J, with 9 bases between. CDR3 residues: CASRMEGSGANVLTF. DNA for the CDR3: TGTGCCAGCAGGATGGAGGGCTCTGGGGCCAACGTCCTGACTTTC.

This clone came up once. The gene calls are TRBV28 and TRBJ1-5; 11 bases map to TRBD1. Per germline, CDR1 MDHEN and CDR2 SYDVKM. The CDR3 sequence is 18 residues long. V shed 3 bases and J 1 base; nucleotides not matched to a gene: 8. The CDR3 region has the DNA TGTGCCAGCAGTTTCAGGGACAGGGGGATTCGCAGCAATCAGCCCCAGCATTTT. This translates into CASSFRDRGIRSNQPQHF.

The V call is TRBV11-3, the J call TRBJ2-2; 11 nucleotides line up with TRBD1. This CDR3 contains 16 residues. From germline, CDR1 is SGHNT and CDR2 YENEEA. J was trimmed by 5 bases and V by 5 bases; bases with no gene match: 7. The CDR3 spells CASSPPGQGDTGELFF. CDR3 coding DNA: TGTGCCAGCAGCCCCCCGGGACAGGGGGATACCGGGGAGCTGTTTTTT.

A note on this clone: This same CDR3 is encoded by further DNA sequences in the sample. The CDR3 DNA sequence: TGCGCCAGCAGCTTGGAAGGGGCCAGCAATCAGCCCCAGCATTTT. Translation gives CASSLEGASNQPQHF. The chain joins TRBV5-1 to TRBJ1-5, with a tentative D call TRBD1 (5 bases). This CDR3 has 15 amino acids. Germline V gene lookup returns CDR1 SGHRS and CDR2 YFSETQ. V shed 0 bases and J shed 1 base, with 8 bases lying between them.

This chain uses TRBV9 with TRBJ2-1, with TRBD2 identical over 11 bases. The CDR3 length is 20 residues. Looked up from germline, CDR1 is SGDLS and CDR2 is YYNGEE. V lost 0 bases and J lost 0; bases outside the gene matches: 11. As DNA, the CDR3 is TGTGCCAGCAGCGTAGGTCTAGCGGGGGGCCCCGGGAGCTCCTACAATGAGCAGTTCTTC. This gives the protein CASSVGLAGGPGSSYNEQFF.

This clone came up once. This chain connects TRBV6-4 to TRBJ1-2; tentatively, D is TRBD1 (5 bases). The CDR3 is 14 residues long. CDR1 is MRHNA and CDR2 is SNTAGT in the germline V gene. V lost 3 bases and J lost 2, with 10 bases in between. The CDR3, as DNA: TGTGCCAGCAGTGATTATCCAGGGAACTATGGCTACACCTTC. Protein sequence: CASSDYPGNYGYTF.

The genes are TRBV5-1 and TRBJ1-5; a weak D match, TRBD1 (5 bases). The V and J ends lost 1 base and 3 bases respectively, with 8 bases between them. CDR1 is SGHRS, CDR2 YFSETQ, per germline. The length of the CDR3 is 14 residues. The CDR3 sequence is CASSLRGDNQPQHF. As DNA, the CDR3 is TGCGCCAGCAGCTTGCGGGGGGACAATCAGCCCCAGCATTTT.

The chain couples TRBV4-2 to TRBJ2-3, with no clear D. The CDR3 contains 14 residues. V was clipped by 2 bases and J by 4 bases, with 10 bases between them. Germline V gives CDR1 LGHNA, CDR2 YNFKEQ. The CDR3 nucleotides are TGTGCCAGCAGCCAACCTTCGTTCTCAGATACGCAGTATTTT. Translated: CASSQPSFSDTQYF.